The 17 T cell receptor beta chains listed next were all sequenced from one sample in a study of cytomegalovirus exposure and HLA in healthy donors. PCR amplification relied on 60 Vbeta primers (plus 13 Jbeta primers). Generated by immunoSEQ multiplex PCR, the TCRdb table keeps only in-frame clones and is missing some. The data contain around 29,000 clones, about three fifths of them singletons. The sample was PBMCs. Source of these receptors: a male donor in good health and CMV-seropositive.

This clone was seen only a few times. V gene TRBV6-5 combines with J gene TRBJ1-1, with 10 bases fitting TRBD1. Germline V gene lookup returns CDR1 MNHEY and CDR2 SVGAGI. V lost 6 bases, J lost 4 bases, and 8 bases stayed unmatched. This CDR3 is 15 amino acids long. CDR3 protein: CASSRQGAGITEAFF. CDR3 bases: TGTGCCAGCAGCCGACAGGGGGCTGGGATCACTGAAGCTTTCTTT.

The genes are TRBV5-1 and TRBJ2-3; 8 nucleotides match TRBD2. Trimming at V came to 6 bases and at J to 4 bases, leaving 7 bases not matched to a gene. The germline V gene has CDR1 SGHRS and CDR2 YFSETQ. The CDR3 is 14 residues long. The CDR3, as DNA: TGCGCCAGCACCCCCCTAGCGGGTGCAGATACGCAGTATTTT. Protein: CASTPLAGADTQYF.

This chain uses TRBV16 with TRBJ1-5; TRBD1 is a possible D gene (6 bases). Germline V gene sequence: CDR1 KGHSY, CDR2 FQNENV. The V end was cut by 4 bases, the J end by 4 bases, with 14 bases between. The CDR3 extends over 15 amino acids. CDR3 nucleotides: TGTGCCAGCAGCCGGAAGACAGGCCCTAATCAGCCCCAGCATTTT. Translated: CASSRKTGPNQPQHF.

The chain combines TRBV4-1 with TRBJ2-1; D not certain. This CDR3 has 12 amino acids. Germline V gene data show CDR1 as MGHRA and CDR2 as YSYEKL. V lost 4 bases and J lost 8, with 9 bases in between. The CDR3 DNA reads TGCGCCAGCAGCCCCGCGTCGGATGAGCAGTTCTTC. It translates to CASSPASDEQFF.

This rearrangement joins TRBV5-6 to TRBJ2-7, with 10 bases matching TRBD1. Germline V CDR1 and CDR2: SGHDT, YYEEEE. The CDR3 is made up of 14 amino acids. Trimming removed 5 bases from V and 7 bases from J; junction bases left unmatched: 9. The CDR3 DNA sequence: TGTGCCAGCAGAAGACAGGGGGCGATGTGGGAGCAGTACTTC. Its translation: CASRRQGAMWEQYF. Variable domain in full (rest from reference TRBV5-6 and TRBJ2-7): DAGVTQSPTHLIKTRGQQVTLRCSPKSGHDTVSWYQQALGQGPQFIFQYYEEEERQRGNFPDRFSGHQFPNYSSELNVNALLLGDSALYLCASRRQGAMWEQYFGPGTRLTVT.

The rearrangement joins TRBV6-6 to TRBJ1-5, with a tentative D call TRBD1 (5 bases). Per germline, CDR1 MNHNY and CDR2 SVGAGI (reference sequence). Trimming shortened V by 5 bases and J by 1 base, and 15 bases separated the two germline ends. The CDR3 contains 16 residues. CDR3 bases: TGTGCCAGCAGTCCCCGGACGGGGGGGAGCAATCAGCCCCAGCATTTT. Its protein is CASSPRTGGSNQPQHF.

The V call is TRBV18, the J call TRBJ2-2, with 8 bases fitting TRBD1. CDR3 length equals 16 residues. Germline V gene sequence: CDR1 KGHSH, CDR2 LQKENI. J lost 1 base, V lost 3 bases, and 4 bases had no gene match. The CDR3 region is CASSPSGTGNTGELFF. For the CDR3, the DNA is TGTGCCAGCTCACCCTCCGGGACAGGGAACACCGGGGAGCTGTTTTTT.

The CDR3 sequence: CASSLKASGLNTGELFF. The CDR3 DNA is TGTGCCAGCAGCTTAAAGGCCAGCGGTCTGAACACCGGGGAGCTGTTTTTT. The chain recombines TRBV7-3 with TRBJ2-2; the D gene is possibly TRBD2 (5 bases). Trimming shortened V by 1 base and J by 1 base, and 13 bases separated the two germline ends. CDR1 is SGHTA, CDR2 FQGTGA, per germline. The CDR3 consists of 17 residues.

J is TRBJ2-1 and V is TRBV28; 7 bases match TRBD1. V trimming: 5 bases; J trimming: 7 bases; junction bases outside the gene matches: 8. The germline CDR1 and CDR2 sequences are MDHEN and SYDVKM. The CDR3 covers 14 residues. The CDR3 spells CASSRGGAKNEQFF. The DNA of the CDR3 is TGTGCCAGCAGTCGAGGGGGCGCAAAAAATGAGCAGTTCTTC.

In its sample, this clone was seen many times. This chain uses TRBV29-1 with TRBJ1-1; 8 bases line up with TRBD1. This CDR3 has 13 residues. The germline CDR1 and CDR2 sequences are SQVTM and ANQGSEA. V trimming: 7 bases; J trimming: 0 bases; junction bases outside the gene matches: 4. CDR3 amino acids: CSGTDRVNTEAFF. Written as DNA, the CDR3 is TGCAGCGGTACGGACAGGGTGAACACTGAAGCTTTCTTT.

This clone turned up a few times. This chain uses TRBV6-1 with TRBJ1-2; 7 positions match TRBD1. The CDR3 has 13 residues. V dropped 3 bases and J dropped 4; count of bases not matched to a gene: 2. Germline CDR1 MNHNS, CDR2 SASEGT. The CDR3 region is CASSERGLYGYTF. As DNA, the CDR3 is TGTGCCAGCAGTGAGAGGGGGCTCTATGGCTACACCTTC.

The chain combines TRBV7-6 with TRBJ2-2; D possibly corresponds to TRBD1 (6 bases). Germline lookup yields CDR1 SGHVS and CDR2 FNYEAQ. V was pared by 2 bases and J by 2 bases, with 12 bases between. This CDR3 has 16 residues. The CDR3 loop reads CASSLTPGHNTGELFF. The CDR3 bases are TGTGCCAGCAGCTTAACCCCGGGACATAACACCGGGGAGCTGTTTTTT.

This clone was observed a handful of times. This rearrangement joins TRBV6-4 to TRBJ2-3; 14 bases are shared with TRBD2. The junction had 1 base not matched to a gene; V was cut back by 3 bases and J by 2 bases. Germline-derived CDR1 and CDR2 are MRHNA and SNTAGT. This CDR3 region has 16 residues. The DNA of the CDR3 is TGTGCCAGCAGTGAGACTAGCGGGGGGGCCACAGATACGCAGTATTTT. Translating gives CASSETSGGATDTQYF.

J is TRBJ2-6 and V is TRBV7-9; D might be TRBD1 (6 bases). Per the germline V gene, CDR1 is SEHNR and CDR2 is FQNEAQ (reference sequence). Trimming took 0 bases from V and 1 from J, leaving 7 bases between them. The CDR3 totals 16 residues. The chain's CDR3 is CASSLAQGSGANVLTF. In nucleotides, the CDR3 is TGTGCCAGCAGCTTAGCACAGGGTTCTGGGGCCAACGTCCTGACTTTC. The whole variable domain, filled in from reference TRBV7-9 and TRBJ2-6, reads DTGVSQNPRHKITKRGQNVTFRCDPISEHNRLYWYRQTLGQGPEFLTYFQNEAQLEKSRLLSDRFSAERPKGSFSTLEIQRTEQGDSAMYLCASSLAQGSGANVLTFGAGSRLTVL.

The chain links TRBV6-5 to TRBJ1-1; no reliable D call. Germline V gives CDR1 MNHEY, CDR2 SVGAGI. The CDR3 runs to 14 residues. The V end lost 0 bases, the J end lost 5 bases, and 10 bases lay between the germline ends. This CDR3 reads CASSYSTGFTEAFF. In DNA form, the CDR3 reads TGTGCCAGCAGTTACTCGACTGGGTTTACTGAAGCTTTCTTT.

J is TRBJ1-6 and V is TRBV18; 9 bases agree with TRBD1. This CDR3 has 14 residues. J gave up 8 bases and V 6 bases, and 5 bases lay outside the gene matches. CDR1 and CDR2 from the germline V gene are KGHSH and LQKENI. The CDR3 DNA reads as TGTGCCAGCTCCCTAACAGGGGGCGATTCACCCCTCCACTTT. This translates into CASSLTGGDSPLHF.

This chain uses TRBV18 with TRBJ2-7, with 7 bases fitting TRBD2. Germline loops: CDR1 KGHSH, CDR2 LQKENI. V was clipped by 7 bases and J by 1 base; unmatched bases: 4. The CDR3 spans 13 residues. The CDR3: CASCREVSYEQYF. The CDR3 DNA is TGTGCCAGCTGTCGGGAGGTTTCCTACGAGCAGTACTTC.